There are a few counts of the clone carrying this TCR beta chain. The antigen remains undetermined. TCRdb reprocessed the 5' RACE reads via MiXCR and lists one record per CDR3 protein. The sample gives 300,000 to 350,000 distinct CDR3 sequences, 3% to 4.5% of which show up once; roughly 24% is in the top ten. The CDR3 has 15 amino acids. The V end was cut by 3 bases, the J end by 2 bases, with 11 bases between. This sample stems from a study of T cells after yellow fever vaccination. Study conclusions and caveats: Booster sampling recovered most clones from primary vaccination (96% CD4, roughly 86% CD8). The bulk population could contribute abundant contaminating clonotypes to FACS-sorted repertoires. Only a small proportion of the clonotypes turned up in both the CD4 and the CD8 compartments, likely arising from convergent recombination. Peak timing came faster in the weaker secondary response, day 5 versus 15.

The sample here was PBMCs, taken 5 days after the yellow fever booster vaccination. The TCR originated in a man aged 18 to 30 who received the YFV17D yellow fever vaccine. The rearrangement uses TRBV12-3 or TRBV12-4 and TRBJ1-5; D might be TRBD1 (5 bases). CDR3 sequence (DNA): TGTGCCAGCAGTTTTGAGGGGTTCGGCAATCAGCCCCAGCATTTT. This translates into CASSFEGFGNQPQHF.